The source of this T cell receptor (beta chain) is a study of identical twins. Whole-study results and caveats: Partial confounding of zero-insertion analyses by invariant MAIT and iNKT cells was possible.

A word on this clonotype: Its target is unknown.

This CDR3 contains 14 residues. Trimming stripped 3 bases from V and 7 bases from J, with 15 bases between. Per the germline V gene, CDR1 is LGHNA and CDR2 is YSLEER. TCRdb called the 5' RACE reads again in MiXCR, with one record for every CDR3 protein. The repertoire consists of 400,000 to 500,000 distinct CDR3 sequences, with more than 13% occurring once and the leading ten covering approximately 0.9%. These data were also reused for a study on yellow fever vaccine responses in identical twins.

The sequenced sample was CD4+ T cells sorted from blood. The sequence derives from a woman under 30 in good health. J is TRBJ1-1 and V is TRBV4-3; a weak D match, TRBD1 (6 bases). CDR3 region: CASSQGNWDIEAFF. The CDR3 nucleotides read TGCGCCAGCAGCCAGGGGAACTGGGACATTGAAGCTTTCTTT.